This entry lists 21 T cell receptor beta chains sequenced from one sample in a study of a mutant IDH1 vaccine in newly diagnosed glioma. As to time point: week 23, last vaccination. In every dose of vaccine, 300 ug of mutant IDH1 20-mer peptide was given alongside topical imiquimod. Their antigens remain unidentified. Using immunoSEQ multiplex PCR, the repertoire was profiled, and TCRdb retains in-frame clones only, with some absent. Among 65,000 or so clones listed, roughly 81% were seen once. The specimen was PBMCs, collected from a glioma patient whose treatment included an IDH1 peptide vaccine. Every receptor here comes from a man between 25 and 39 years old with glioma.

The CDR3 bases are TGTGCCAGCAGCCAACGGAAGGGACACAACTATGGCTACACCTTC. Translation: CASSQRKGHNYGYTF. The chain combines TRBV4-2 with TRBJ1-2; D perhaps matches TRBD1 (6 bases). Germline lookup yields CDR1 LGHNA and CDR2 YNFKEQ. CDR3 length: 15 residues. V gave up 2 bases and J gave up 2 bases, with 12 bases separating them.

This clone appeared once. The rearrangement uses TRBV6-5 and TRBJ1-6; the match to TRBD1 covers 8 bases. Trimming at V came to 3 bases and at J to 8 bases, leaving 6 bases not matched to a gene. The CDR3 loop spans 15 amino acids. The germline CDR1 and CDR2 sequences are MNHEY and SVGAGI. The CDR3 nucleotides are TGTGCCAGCAGTTATATGACAGGGGTAGATTCACCCCTCCACTTT. The encoded protein is CASSYMTGVDSPLHF.

V is TRBV10-1 and J is TRBJ1-2, with D possibly matching TRBD1 (6 bases). The length of the CDR3 is 13 residues. The ends were cut back, 5 bases at V and 6 bases at J, with 13 bases in the middle. Germline V gives CDR1 WNHNN, CDR2 SYGVQD (reference sequence). CDR3 sequence (DNA): TGCGCCAGCAGTCAATACCGGGACAATGGCTACACCTTC. This sequence encodes CASSQYRDNGYTF.

The chain uses TRBV13 and TRBJ2-7; the D gene is possibly TRBD2 (6 bases). The germline V and J ends were trimmed by 5 bases and 1 base, with 24 bases remaining between them. The CDR3 sequence is 18 residues long. Germline V lookup: CDR1 PRHDT, CDR2 FYEKMQ (reference sequence). The CDR3 sequence: CASSPRGVGGFGSYEQYF. Written as DNA, the CDR3 is TGTGCCAGCAGCCCCCGTGGGGTTGGGGGGTTTGGATCCTACGAGCAGTACTTC.

This clone was counted once. The rearrangement joins TRBV6-5 to TRBJ1-3; unclear D gene. CDR1 and CDR2 (germline): MNHEY, SVGAGI. CDR3 length equals 13 residues. Deletions cut 5 bases from V and 4 bases from J, with 9 bases between. The CDR3 coding sequence is TGTGCCAGCAGTACTATTTGGGGAAACACCATATATTTT. Protein sequence: CASSTIWGNTIYF.

The chain uses TRBV4-1 and TRBJ2-3; 7 bases fit TRBD1. Germline lookup yields CDR1 MGHRA and CDR2 YSYEKL. The length of the CDR3 is 15 residues. V lost 3 bases, J lost 2 bases, and 5 bases stayed unmatched. In nucleotides, the CDR3 is TGCGCCAGCAGCCAGACAGGGACCTACACAGATACGCAGTATTTT. Residues: CASSQTGTYTDTQYF.

This chain connects TRBV9 to TRBJ2-1; D is perhaps TRBD1 (5 bases). The V gene lost 0 bases and the J gene lost 9 bases, with 13 bases spanning the gap. Germline assignment: CDR1 SGDLS and CDR2 YYNGEE. The CDR3 covers 14 residues. Here the CDR3 reads CASSVGRADSEQFF. The CDR3 region has the DNA TGTGCCAGCAGCGTAGGTCGGGCCGACAGTGAGCAGTTCTTC.

This chain connects TRBV28 to TRBJ2-7; 7 positions match TRBD1. In germline, CDR1 is MDHEN, CDR2 SYDVKM. The CDR3 is made up of 13 amino acids. V shed 5 bases, J shed 4 bases, and the junction held 5 bases outside the gene matches. The DNA for the CDR3 is TGTGCCAGCAGTCCTATACAGGGGTACGAGCAGTACTTC. It codes for CASSPIQGYEQYF.

The chain joins TRBV28 to TRBJ1-3; D is unclear. The CDR3 is 16 residues long. Trimming stripped 8 bases from V and 0 bases from J, with 17 bases between. The germline gives CDR1 MDHEN, CDR2 SYDVKM. The CDR3 coding sequence is TGTGCCAGCCTCTCCTTAGGCAGCAGCTCTGGAAACACCATATATTTT. Its translation is CASLSLGSSSGNTIYF.

V is TRBV21-1 and J is TRBJ1-3. TRBV21-1 represents a pseudogene. CDR3 length: 21 residues. Here the CDR3 DNA reads TGTGCCAGCAGCGCCGGACGGGTTTCCCCCCCAACGTCATTCTCTGGAAACACCATATATTTT. Its protein is CASSAGRVSPPTSFSGNTIYF.

V gene TRBV9 combines with J gene TRBJ1-6, with 7 bases that match TRBD1. CDR1 is SGDLS and CDR2 is YYNGEE in the germline V gene. V was pared by 2 bases and J by 11 bases, with 4 bases of the junction left unmatched. This CDR3 spans 13 amino acids. CDR3 in DNA: TGTGCCAGCAGCGTCAGACAGGGAACACCCCTCCACTTT. Encoded protein: CASSVRQGTPLHF. Together with reference TRBV9 and TRBJ1-6, the CDR3 gives the full variable domain: DSGVTQTPKHLITATGQRVTLRCSPRSGDLSVYWYQQSLDQGLQFLIQYYNGEERAKGNILERFSAQQFPDLHSELNLSSLELGDSALYFCASSVRQGTPLHFGNGTRLTVT.

The chain uses TRBV11-2 and TRBJ1-2, with a possible D match to TRBD1 (5 bases). The ends were cut back, 4 bases at V and 1 base at J, with 7 bases in the middle. The germline CDR1 and CDR2 sequences are SGHAT and FQNNGV. CDR3 size: 13 residues. CDR3 sequence reads: CASSSTVNYGYTF. The CDR3 DNA reads TGTGCCAGCAGCTCGACAGTTAACTATGGCTACACCTTC.

The sample holds a few counts of this clone. The chain couples TRBV7-9 to TRBJ1-1; possible D gene TRBD1, 6 bases. This CDR3 region has 16 residues. Germline-derived CDR1 and CDR2 are SEHNR and FQNEAQ (reference sequence). Trimming left V 1 base short and J 0 bases short, with 12 bases between. The CDR3 region has the DNA TGTGCCAGCAGCTTAGGCGGGCAGGGGATGAACACTGAAGCTTTCTTT. Translating gives CASSLGGQGMNTEAFF.

About this clone itself: Relative to the germline gene, one junction end is altered; a read error may explain this. The chain links TRBV7-8 to TRBJ1-5; no reliable D call. CDR1 is SGHVS, CDR2 FQNEAQ, per germline. The CDR3 covers 17 residues. CDR3 bases: TGTGCCAGCAGCTTAGTATCGGGCGGGGTGGTTTATCAGCTCCAGCATTTT. Translation gives CASSLVSGGVVYQLQHF.

The chain has TRBV7-9 and TRBJ2-7; D perhaps matches TRBD1 (6 bases). Trimming took 3 bases from V and 1 from J, leaving 13 bases between them. The CDR3 is 15 residues long. Germline V lookup: CDR1 SEHNR, CDR2 FQNEAQ (reference sequence). Here the CDR3 reads CASSFVGQSSYEQYF. Here the CDR3 DNA reads TGTGCCAGCAGCTTCGTAGGACAGTCATCCTACGAGCAGTACTTC. Looking up the rest from reference TRBV7-9 and TRBJ2-7 gives the full variable domain: DTGVSQNPRHKITKRGQNVTFRCDPISEHNRLYWYRQTLGQGPEFLTYFQNEAQLEKSRLLSDRFSAERPKGSFSTLEIQRTEQGDSAMYLCASSFVGQSSYEQYFGPGTRLTVT.

The V gene is TRBV27, the J gene TRBJ1-3, with D perhaps TRBD1 (6 bases). This CDR3 comprises 15 residues. Trimming stripped 5 bases from V and 3 bases from J, with 14 bases between. Germline CDR1 MNHEY, CDR2 SMNVEV (reference sequence). The CDR3 region is CASSPGAGVGNTIYF. The CDR3 DNA follows: TGTGCCAGCAGTCCTGGGGCAGGGGTTGGAAACACCATATATTTT.

The table lists this clone with a few counts. The chain links TRBV2 to TRBJ1-5; D uncertain. V was pared by 6 bases and J by 1 base, with 10 bases between. The CDR3 totals 14 residues. The germline CDR1 and CDR2 sequences are SNHLY and FYNNEI. The CDR3 reads CASRLSLSNQPQHF. The CDR3 coding sequence is TGTGCCAGCAGACTGAGTCTCAGCAATCAGCCCCAGCATTTT.

The rearrangement uses TRBV30 and TRBJ2-7, with D perhaps given as TRBD1 or TRBD2 (5 bases each). Between the trimmed V and J ends, which lost 3 bases and 2 bases, there was a span of 11 bases. There are 13 residues in the CDR3. Germline loops: CDR1 GTSNPN, CDR2 SVGIG (reference sequence). CDR3 sequence reads: CAWRGRETYEQYF. As DNA, the CDR3 is TGTGCCTGGAGGGGCAGGGAGACCTACGAGCAGTACTTC.

The rearrangement uses TRBV7-2 and TRBJ2-7; 9 bases are a match to TRBD1. With V trimmed by 1 base and J by 2 bases, 3 bases remained unmatched. The CDR3 extends over 15 amino acids. Germline CDR1 reads SGHTA; CDR2 reads FQGNSA. CDR3 loop: CASSLDGTGTYEQYF. The DNA of the CDR3 is TGTGCCAGCAGCTTAGATGGGACAGGGACCTACGAGCAGTACTTC. Filled out from reference TRBV7-2 and TRBJ2-7, the complete variable domain reads GAGVSQSPSNKVTEKGKDVELRCDPISGHTALYWYRQSLGQGLEFLIYFQGNSAPDKSGLPSDRFSAERTGGSVSTLTIQRTQQEDSAVYLCASSLDGTGTYEQYFGPGTRLTVT.

The rearrangement links TRBV29-1 to TRBJ1-1, with TRBD1 matching over 8 bases. The CDR3 is 16 amino acids. J lost 1 base, V lost 7 bases, and 14 bases had no gene match. From germline, CDR1 is SQVTM and CDR2 ANQGSEA. The CDR3 loop reads CSALSRDRIRNTEAFF. The CDR3 DNA reads TGCAGCGCTCTATCCAGGGACAGGATTAGGAACACTGAAGCTTTCTTT.

This rearrangement joins TRBV6-6 to TRBJ1-4; 10 positions agree with TRBD1. The germline CDR1 and CDR2 sequences are MNHNY and SVGAGI (reference sequence). Trimming cost V 6 bases and J 8 bases; bases outside gene matches: 9. The CDR3 is 15 residues long. The CDR3 here is CASSRTGTGDEKLFF. CDR3 nucleotides: TGTGCCAGCAGCCGAACCGGGACAGGGGACGAAAAACTGTTTTTT.